Each of the 5 T cell receptor beta chains below was sequenced from the same sample in a study of spatial heterogeneity in lung cancer. Described time point: blood at routine non-recurrence follow-up after resection. TCRdb used MiXCR to reprocess the 5' RACE reads, holding one entry per CDR3 protein. The table shows 25,000 or so distinct CDR3 sequences, with roughly 5% occurring only once. This material consisted of PBMCs, taken at follow-up. The receptors here all came from a female donor with early-stage non-small cell lung cancer.

J is TRBJ2-6 and V is TRBV3-1; possible D gene TRBD1, 6 bases. CDR3 length equals 15 residues. The germline V gene encodes CDR1 LGHDT and CDR2 YNNKEL (reference sequence). The germline V and J ends were trimmed by 4 bases and 2 bases, with 9 bases remaining between them. The CDR3, as DNA: TGTGCCAGCAGCCTCAGGGGAGCTGGGGCCAACGTCCTGACTTTC. Its translation: CASSLRGAGANVLTF.

This clonotype has at least ten counts. The chain carries TRBV7-9 and TRBJ2-1, with D possibly being TRBD1 (6 bases). Germline CDR1 SEHNR, CDR2 FQNEAQ (reference sequence). The CDR3 has 14 residues. V gave up 4 bases and J gave up 9 bases, with 16 bases separating them. CDR3 sequence (DNA): TGTGCCAGCAGCTCCTTAGGGGGAATACTTGAGCAGTTCTTC. It encodes CASSSLGGILEQFF.

This clonotype was recorded a few times. The chain uses TRBV7-2 and TRBJ2-3, with 8 bases that match TRBD2. The ends lost 4 bases at V and 4 bases at J; junction bases unmatched: 7. Germline V lookup: CDR1 SGHTA, CDR2 FQGNSA. The CDR3 consists of 15 residues. The CDR3 loop reads CASSSSRGAPDTQYF. The CDR3 nucleotides read TGTGCCAGCAGCTCTTCGCGGGGGGCTCCAGATACGCAGTATTTT.

This clonotype appeared many times. The chain links TRBV19 to TRBJ1-5; unclear D gene. Per germline, CDR1 LNHDA and CDR2 SQIVND (reference sequence). The CDR3 has 16 residues. V was shortened by 1 base and J by 1 base, with 11 bases between the two germline ends. The DNA for the CDR3 is TGTGCCAGTAGTATAGGGAGGGAAGTGAGCAATCAGCCCCAGCATTTT. Protein: CASSIGREVSNQPQHF. Full variable domain (remainder filled in from reference TRBV19 and TRBJ1-5): DGGITQSPKYLFRKEGQNVTLSCEQNLNHDAMYWYRQDPGQGLRLIYYSQIVNDFQKGDIAEGYSVSREKKESFPLTVTSAQKNPTAFYLCASSIGREVSNQPQHFGDGTRLSIL.

This clonotype appeared many times. The chain employs TRBV27 and TRBJ2-1; unclear D gene. The CDR3 length is 15 residues. V was clipped by 2 bases and J by 0 bases, with 8 bases between them. Germline values: CDR1 MNHEY, CDR2 SMNVEV (reference sequence). In nucleotides, the CDR3 is TGTGCCAGCAGTTTAGACCGTAGCTCCTACAATGAGCAGTTCTTC. It translates to CASSLDRSSYNEQFF.